This entry lists 20 T cell receptor beta chains sequenced from one sample in a study of T cell changes during pregnancy in multiple sclerosis. Libraries were prepared by immunoSEQ multiplex PCR; TCRdb keeps only in-frame clonotypes and omits some of them. The sample has about 38,000 clones; 80% to 95% are singletons. This material consisted of CD4+ T cells from peripheral blood mononuclear cells, taken after pregnancy. The receptors derive from a female donor in good health, enrolled as a control in a pregnancy study.

The V and J genes are TRBV6-5 and TRBJ2-7, with a tentative D call TRBD2 (5 bases). This CDR3 has 12 amino acids. The germline V gene encodes CDR1 MNHEY and CDR2 SVGAGI. V lost 6 bases and J lost 6, with 12 bases in between. The CDR3 DNA follows: TGTGCCAGCAGCGGCTCGCGGGTCGAGCAGTACTTC. Protein sequence: CASSGSRVEQYF.

This chain joins TRBV5-1 and TRBJ1-3; no definite D call. V lost 4 bases and J 2 bases, leaving 10 bases between the germline ends. This CDR3 has 14 amino acids. CDR1 SGHRS and CDR2 YFSETQ come from the germline V gene. Here the CDR3 DNA reads TGCGCCAGCAGCCCAGGTATGGCTGGAAACACCATATATTTT. Translating gives CASSPGMAGNTIYF.

The J gene is TRBJ2-3, the V gene TRBV9; no reliable D call. Germline CDR1 SGDLS, CDR2 YYNGEE. Trimming left V 1 base short and J 4 bases short, with 7 bases between. The CDR3 extends over 13 amino acids. In nucleotides, the CDR3 is TGTGCCAGCAGCGTAAGTTCGGCAGATACGCAGTATTTT. Residues: CASSVSSADTQYF.

Only one count was recorded for this clone. V usage is TRBV25-1 and J usage is TRBJ1-2; D might be TRBD1 (5 bases). This CDR3 is 15 amino acids long. CDR1 and CDR2 from the germline V gene are MGHDK and SYGVNS. V lost 1 base to trimming and J lost 8 bases, with 17 bases between them. The CDR3 sequence is CASSEFLGGSGGYTF. DNA of the CDR3: TGTGCCAGCAGTGAATTCCTCGGGGGTTCTGGGGGCTACACCTTC.

This chain connects TRBV7-2 to TRBJ1-2, with a weak D call TRBD1 (5 bases). This CDR3 has 13 amino acids. Trimming removed 6 bases from V and 6 bases from J, with 14 bases in between. Germline V gene sequence: CDR1 SGHTA, CDR2 FQGNSA. CDR3 sequence (DNA): TGTGCCAGCAGTCGTGGAGGGGATGATGGCTACACCTTC. Its protein product is CASSRGGDDGYTF. The full variable domain, with the rest looked up from reference TRBV7-2 and TRBJ1-2, is GAGVSQSPSNKVTEKGKDVELRCDPISGHTALYWYRQSLGQGLEFLIYFQGNSAPDKSGLPSDRFSAERTGGSVSTLTIQRTQQEDSAVYLCASSRGGDDGYTFGSGTRLTVV.

This chain links TRBV4-3 with TRBJ1-5; no firm D call. Germline CDR1 is LGHNA and CDR2 is YSLEER. V lost 0 bases to trimming and J lost 3 bases, with 6 bases between them. The CDR3 has 14 amino acids. CDR3 in DNA: TGCGCCAGCAGCCAAGACGGAGACAATCAGCCCCAGCATTTT. This translates into CASSQDGDNQPQHF.

The rearrangement links TRBV5-8 to TRBJ2-1, with 9 bases matching TRBD2. In germline, CDR1 is SGHTS, CDR2 YDEGEE. Losses at the gene ends were 4 bases for V and 6 bases for J; bases not matched to a gene: 8. The CDR3 sequence is 15 residues long. In DNA form, the CDR3 reads TGTGCCAGCAGCCATGCGGGACTAGCAGTCAATGAGCAGTTCTTC. Amino acids: CASSHAGLAVNEQFF.

V and J are TRBV7-2 and TRBJ1-1; 12 bases agree with TRBD1. Germline CDR1 SGHTA, CDR2 FQGNSA. V trimming: 7 bases; J trimming: 10 bases; junction bases outside the gene matches: 10. The CDR3 loop spans 14 amino acids. The CDR3 loop is CASIGGGTGGRAFF. In DNA form, the CDR3 reads TGTGCCAGCATCGGTGGGGGGACAGGGGGCAGAGCTTTCTTT. The entire variable domain, with the rest obtained from reference TRBV7-2 and TRBJ1-1, is as follows: GAGVSQSPSNKVTEKGKDVELRCDPISGHTALYWYRQSLGQGLEFLIYFQGNSAPDKSGLPSDRFSAERTGGSVSTLTIQRTQQEDSAVYLCASIGGGTGGRAFFGQGTRLTVV.

J is TRBJ2-7 and V is TRBV10-3; 7 positions agree with TRBD2. Germline V lookup: CDR1 ENHRY, CDR2 SYGVKD. The CDR3 extends over 13 amino acids. J was trimmed by 1 base and V by 7 bases; bases with no gene match: 4. The CDR3 region is CAIKTSASYEQYF. CDR3 in DNA: TGTGCCATCAAAACTAGCGCTTCCTACGAGCAGTACTTC.

V is TRBV4-3 and J is TRBJ2-3, with D possibly matching TRBD1 (5 bases). V lost 3 bases, J lost 1 base, and 11 bases lay in between. Germline V CDR1 and CDR2: LGHNA, YSLEER. This CDR3 comprises 15 residues. DNA of the CDR3: TGCGCCAGCAGCCAGCAGGGCCAGGGCACAGATACGCAGTATTTT. It yields the protein CASSQQGQGTDTQYF.

The chain recombines TRBV5-4 with TRBJ2-7; 11 bases are shared with TRBD2. After removal of 4 bases from V and 3 bases from J, the junction contained 18 bases not matched to a gene. This CDR3 contains 19 residues. Germline assignment: CDR1 SGHNT and CDR2 YYREEE (reference sequence). In nucleotides, the CDR3 is TGTGCCAGCAGCGGGGGGGCTAGCGGGAGGTCACAGGCATTCTACGAGCAGTACTTC. Translating gives CASSGGASGRSQAFYEQYF.

The genes are TRBV7-2 and TRBJ2-3; TRBD1 matches at 10 bases. The germline CDR1 and CDR2 sequences are SGHTA and FQGNSA. The ends lost 3 bases at V and 2 bases at J; junction bases unmatched: 2. CDR3 length: 15 amino acids. This chain's CDR3 is CASSLDRGYTDTQYF. The CDR3 region has the DNA TGTGCCAGCAGCTTGGACAGGGGGTACACAGATACGCAGTATTTT.

The rearrangement uses TRBV7-2 and TRBJ2-5, with TRBD2 matching 9 bases. Germline CDR1 is SGHTA and CDR2 is FQGNSA. The CDR3 has 14 residues. The V and J ends lost 5 bases and 3 bases, in that order; junction bases with no gene match: 4. In DNA form, the CDR3 reads TGTGCCAGCAGCCCGGGACTAGCTAAAGAGACCCAGTACTTC. It specifies CASSPGLAKETQYF.

This rearrangement joins TRBV14 to TRBJ1-1; weak D call: TRBD1 (5 bases). V was trimmed by 0 bases and J by 0 bases, leaving 17 bases between them. CDR1 and CDR2 (germline): SGHDN, FVKESK. This CDR3 region has 18 residues. The CDR3, as DNA: TGTGCCAGCAGCCAAGAATTCATAGGACAAACCATGAACACTGAAGCTTTCTTT. Amino acids: CASSQEFIGQTMNTEAFF.

V usage is TRBV5-6 and J usage is TRBJ1-4; D not certain. V lost 1 base and J 11 bases, leaving 12 bases between the germline ends. The CDR3 is made up of 13 amino acids. CDR1 and CDR2 from the germline V gene are SGHDT and YYEEEE. The CDR3 is CASSLLPGEKLFF. The DNA for the CDR3 is TGTGCCAGCAGCTTGTTACCCGGGGAGAAACTGTTTTTT.

V usage is TRBV2 and J usage is TRBJ2-7, with 10 bases matching TRBD1. CDR1 SNHLY and CDR2 FYNNEI come from the germline V gene. The V gene end was trimmed by 5 bases and the J gene end by 6 bases; junction bases not matched to a gene: 1. This CDR3 spans 12 amino acids. In nucleotides, the CDR3 is TGTGCCAGCAGTCGGACAGGGGGCGAGCAGTACTTC. It specifies CASSRTGGEQYF.

V usage is TRBV14 and J usage is TRBJ1-1; weak D call: TRBD1 (5 bases). V was pared by 0 bases and J by 5 bases, with 10 bases between. The CDR3 extends over 14 amino acids. Per the germline V gene, CDR1 is SGHDN and CDR2 is FVKESK. CDR3 bases: TGTGCCAGCAGCCAAGACAGGGTGGTTACTGAAGCTTTCTTT. As protein: CASSQDRVVTEAFF.

CDR3 sequence reads: CASTPGGRGSYNEQFF. Written as DNA, the CDR3 is TGTGCCAGTACCCCGGGAGGGAGGGGCTCCTACAATGAGCAGTTCTTC. V gene TRBV19 combines with J gene TRBJ2-1, with 8 bases aligning to TRBD2. Germline V CDR1 and CDR2: LNHDA, SQIVND (reference sequence). The CDR3 runs 16 residues. After removal of 7 bases from V and 0 bases from J, the junction contained 8 bases not matched to a gene.

The chain carries TRBV5-4 and TRBJ2-1, with 12 bases matching TRBD2. Germline trimming cut 4 bases from V and 0 bases from J; bases unmatched to any gene: 11. This CDR3 contains 19 residues. Germline V gene data show CDR1 as SGHNT and CDR2 as YYREEE (reference sequence). CDR3 in DNA: TGTGCCAGCAGCCCTGGGGGGTGGACTAGCGGGATCTCCTACAATGAGCAGTTCTTC. Translating it yields CASSPGGWTSGISYNEQFF.

V gene TRBV7-8 combines with J gene TRBJ2-7; D not certain. Germline loops: CDR1 SGHVS, CDR2 FQNEAQ. The V and J ends lost 6 bases and 4 bases respectively, with 13 bases between them. The CDR3 length is 13 residues. CDR3 protein: CASRPVSLYEQYF. For the CDR3, the DNA is TGTGCCAGCAGACCCGTGAGTCTATACGAGCAGTACTTC.